The sequence of this T cell receptor (beta chain) was determined in a study of T cells in Graves' hyperthyroidism and ophthalmopathy. The CDR3 has 13 amino acids. V lost 3 bases, J lost 7 bases, and 10 bases lay in between. The germline V gene encodes CDR1 KGHSH and CDR2 LQKENI. Fresh peripheral blood, 8 to 10 ml, was the source of the PBMCs. This clonotype was counted a few times. RNA transcripts were the template for amplifying TCR beta CDR3 regions. A first-round RT-PCR of the TCR CDR3 used the HTBI primer set. TCRdb re-called the multiplex PCR reads with MiXCR, one entry per CDR3 protein. There are 300,000 to 450,000 distinct CDR3 sequences in the sample; 15% to 18% occur only once, and about 30% lies in the top ten.

This chain links TRBV18 with TRBJ2-1, with D unresolved. The source of this sequence is a woman aged 18-29 years with Graves' hyperthyroidism that later progressed to Graves' ophthalmopathy. Source material: blood. This CDR3 is CASSPPPKNEQFF. In DNA, the CDR3 is TGTGCCAGCTCACCTCCGCCCAAGAATGAGCAGTTCTTC. Drawing the rest from reference TRBV18 and TRBJ2-1, the complete variable domain is NAGVMQNPRHLVRRRGQEARLRCSPMKGHSHVYWYRQLPEEGLKFMVYLQKENIIDESGMPKERFSAEFPKEGPSILRIQQVVRGDSAAYFCASSPPPKNEQFFGPGTRLTVL.